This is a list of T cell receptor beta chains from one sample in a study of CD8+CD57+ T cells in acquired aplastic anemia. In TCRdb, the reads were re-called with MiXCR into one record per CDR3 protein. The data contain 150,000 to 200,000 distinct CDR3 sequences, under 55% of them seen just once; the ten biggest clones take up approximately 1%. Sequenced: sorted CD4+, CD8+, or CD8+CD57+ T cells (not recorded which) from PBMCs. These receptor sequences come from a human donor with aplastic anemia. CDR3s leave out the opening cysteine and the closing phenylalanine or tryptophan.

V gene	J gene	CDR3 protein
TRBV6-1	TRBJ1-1	ASSDYRTEAF
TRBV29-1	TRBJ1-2	SVGGGEYGYT
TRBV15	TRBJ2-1	ATSRGSTYNEQF
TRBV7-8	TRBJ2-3	ASSPGTASQY
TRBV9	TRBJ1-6	ASSDPRTGDSPLH
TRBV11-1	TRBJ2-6	ASILPSIRASGANVLT
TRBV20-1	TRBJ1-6	SARTGTGSSPLH
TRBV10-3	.	AISLEGQGAAF
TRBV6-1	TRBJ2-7	ASSGQGAFSYEQY
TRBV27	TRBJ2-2	ASSSYVLTGPGEPF
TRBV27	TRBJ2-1	ASTARGPEPYNEQF
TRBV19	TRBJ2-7	ASSSQLAGGYEQY
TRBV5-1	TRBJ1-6	ASSLTEYNSPLH
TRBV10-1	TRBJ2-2	ASSEGETPNTGELF
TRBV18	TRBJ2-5	ASSPLGQGQETQY
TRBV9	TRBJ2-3	ASSVGVISTDTQY
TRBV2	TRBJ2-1	ASSENYNEQF
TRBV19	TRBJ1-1	ASRADRGVREAF
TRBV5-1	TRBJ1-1	ASSSHPTGMNTEAF
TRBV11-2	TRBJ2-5	ASSPSGYGGETQY
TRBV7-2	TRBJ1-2	ASSLGGGLRYT
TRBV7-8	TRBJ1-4	ASSLSATTNEKLF
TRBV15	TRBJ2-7	ATSRAASGYEQY
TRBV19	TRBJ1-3	ASTDQGGGNTIY
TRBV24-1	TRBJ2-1	ASSFSDRVACEQF
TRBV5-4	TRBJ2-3	ASSLLAGGGDTQY
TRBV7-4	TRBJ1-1	ASSQGKLLGPTNTEAF
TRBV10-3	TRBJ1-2	ASHPRGDSYGYT
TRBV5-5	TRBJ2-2	ASSPPGGLNTGELF
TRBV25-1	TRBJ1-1	ASSEGGAKNTEAF
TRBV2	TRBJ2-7	ASSAKREQY
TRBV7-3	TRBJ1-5	ASSFRTAVNQPQH
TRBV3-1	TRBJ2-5	ASSQAPGFGETQY
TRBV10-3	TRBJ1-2	AISELAGSYGYT
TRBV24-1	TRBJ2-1	ATSDRWTSNEQF
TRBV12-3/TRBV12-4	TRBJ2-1	ASSPDSGEYEQF
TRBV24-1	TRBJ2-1	ATSDPGQGWF
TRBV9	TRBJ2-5	ASSPVQSQETQY
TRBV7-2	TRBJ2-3	ASSLAGQGLDAQY
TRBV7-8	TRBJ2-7	ASSLTWSYEQY
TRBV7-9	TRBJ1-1	ASSSASPNTQAF
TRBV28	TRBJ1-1	ASSFRQGVTEAF
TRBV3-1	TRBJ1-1	ASSNSDGNTEAF
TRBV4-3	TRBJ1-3	ASSQVTTVGNTIY
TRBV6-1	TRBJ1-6	ASRARQGRHSPLH
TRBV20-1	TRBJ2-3	SAPSSPALAGGGDTQY
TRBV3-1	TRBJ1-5	ASSRSPDSDQPQH
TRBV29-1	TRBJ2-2	SVEQVHGELF
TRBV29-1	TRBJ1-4	SVVDEKLF
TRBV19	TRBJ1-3	ASSPSTGLGNTIY
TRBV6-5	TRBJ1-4	ASSYPEATNEELF
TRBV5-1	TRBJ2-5	ASREDRETQY